The present entry profiles one T cell receptor (beta chain) with its context. What it recognizes is unknown. This specimen belongs to a study of yellow fever vaccine responses in identical twins. There are 13 residues in the CDR3. Trimming took 5 bases from V and 4 from J; bases not matched to a gene: 3. Study results and caveats: A vaccine T cell response that seemed partly convergent and partly personalized was reported in twins.

Each CDR3 protein gets one entry after TCRdb re-called the RT-PCR reads with MiXCR. Of about 13,000 distinct CDR3 sequences listed, about 83% are singletons. The source was T cells from blood (PBMCs), unsorted or a sorted subset (not recorded which), collected before or after yellow fever vaccination (not recorded which). The clonotype originates from a woman between 18 and 30 years old who received the yellow fever vaccine. The chain links TRBV12-3 or TRBV12-4 to TRBJ2-7, with 9 bases aligning to TRBD1. CDR3 DNA: TGTGCCAGCAGTAAGGGACAGGGTTACGAGCAGTACTTC. Translation: CASSKGQGYEQYF.